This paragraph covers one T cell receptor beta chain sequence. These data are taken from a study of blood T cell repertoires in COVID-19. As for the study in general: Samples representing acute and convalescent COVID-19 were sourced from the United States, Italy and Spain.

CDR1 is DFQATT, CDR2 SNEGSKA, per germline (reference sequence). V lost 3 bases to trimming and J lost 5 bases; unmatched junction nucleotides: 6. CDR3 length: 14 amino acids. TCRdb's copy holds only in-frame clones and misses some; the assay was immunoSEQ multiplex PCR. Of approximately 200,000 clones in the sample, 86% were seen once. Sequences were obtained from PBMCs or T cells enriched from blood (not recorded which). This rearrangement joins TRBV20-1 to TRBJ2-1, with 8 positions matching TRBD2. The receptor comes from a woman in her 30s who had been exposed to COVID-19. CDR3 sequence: CSASSGGGNNEQFF. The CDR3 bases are TGCAGTGCTAGTTCGGGCGGGGGGAACAATGAGCAGTTCTTC.